This T cell receptor (beta chain) was recorded in a study of cytomegalovirus exposure and HLA in healthy donors. Each donor was nominally healthy when sampled (though unrecorded immune exposures were likely). Notes on the study in general: In a later analysis, a genetic analysis reported fewer productive-TCR N-insertions in an Asian-associated ancestry cluster than the cohort average.

A word on this clone: Its antigen is not identified.

The PCR had 60 Vbeta and 13 Jbeta primers. Libraries were prepared by immunoSEQ multiplex PCR; TCRdb keeps only in-frame clonotypes and omits some of them. The data contain some 150,000 clones, approximately 81% of them seen just once; the ten biggest clones take up 2.3%. Germline CDR1 LNHDA, CDR2 SQIVND (reference sequence). There are 13 residues in the CDR3. V lost 5 bases and J 4 bases, leaving 11 bases between the germline ends. The TCR originated in a woman between 18 and 29 years old in good health and CMV-seronegative. The specimen was PBMCs. The chain combines TRBV19 with TRBJ1-2; D uncertain. The CDR3 region is CASSWGAVYGYTF. The CDR3 nucleotides are TGTGCCAGTAGTTGGGGAGCAGTCTATGGCTACACCTTC.